Here is one T cell receptor (beta chain) with its context. Its specificity is unknown. Here immunoSEQ multiplex PCR was the method, and the copy in TCRdb shows in-frame clones only, minus some. Of more than 20,000 clones detected, around 94% appear once; the ten largest clones hold roughly 5.5%. This sample is drawn from a study of PD-1 blockade in classical Hodgkin lymphoma. Per germline, CDR1 SEHNR and CDR2 FQNEAQ (reference sequence). This CDR3 is built from 12 residues. Trimming took off 4 bases at V and 4 bases at J, with 8 bases between the two ends. Time point indicated: newly diagnosed, previously untreated cHL patient sample. Regarding the study as a whole: According to reports, newly diagnosed patients had lower baseline TCR diversity than healthy donors, and relapsed/refractory patients had lower baseline TCR diversity still. The drivers behind the repertoire differences, possibly disease activity or prior therapy, remain undefined.

This receptor was obtained from a human donor with classical Hodgkin lymphoma. V gene TRBV7-9 combines with J gene TRBJ2-7, with unresolved D. The sample taken for sequencing was peripheral blood mononuclear cells (PBMCs). CDR3 residues: CASSSTLYEQYF. DNA of the CDR3: TGTGCCAGCAGCTCGACTCTATACGAGCAGTACTTC.